The 17 T cell receptor beta chains below come from one sample, sequenced in a study of blood T cell dynamics during melanoma immunotherapy. The repertoire was sequenced with immunoSEQ multiplex PCR; TCRdb's copy has only in-frame clones and lacks some. The repertoire holds about 9,600 clones, about 88% seen once, with about 9.4% in the top ten. This sample's time point: pre-treatment baseline. The material was blood, obtained from a patient treated with checkpoint blockade. Receptors were obtained from a human donor with melanoma.

V and J are TRBV6-1 and TRBJ1-2; tentative D call: TRBD1 (5 bases). From germline, CDR1 is MNHNS and CDR2 SASEGT. Trimming removed 7 bases at V and 4 bases at J, with 16 bases between. CDR3 length: 14 amino acids. The CDR3 loop reads CASIGAVAFYGYTF. The CDR3 bases are TGTGCCAGCATAGGGGCAGTCGCTTTCTATGGCTACACCTTC.

The V gene is TRBV5-1, the J gene TRBJ2-1; 8 bases are shared with TRBD1. CDR3 length equals 18 residues. The J segment lost 0 bases and the V segment lost 0 bases, leaving 8 bases of the junction unmatched. CDR1 and CDR2 from the germline V gene are SGHRS and YFSETQ. In DNA, the CDR3 is TGCGCCAGCAGCTTGGGCCCAGGGGGCACCACCTCCTACAATGAGCAGTTCTTC. Translating it yields CASSLGPGGTTSYNEQFF.

The rearrangement links TRBV15 to TRBJ2-2; maybe TRBD2 (6 bases). V lost 5 bases and J 6 bases, leaving 13 bases between the germline ends. This CDR3 has 14 amino acids. Germline loops: CDR1 LNHNV, CDR2 YYDKDF (reference sequence). The CDR3 DNA sequence: TGTGCCACCAGCCCCCCTAGCGTCTCCGGGGAGCTGTTTTTT. Amino acid sequence: CATSPPSVSGELFF. The variable domain in full, with the rest retrieved from reference TRBV15 and TRBJ2-2, is DAMVIQNPRYQVTQFGKPVTLSCSQTLNHNVMYWYQQKSSQAPKLLFHYYDKDFNNEADTPDNFQSRRPNTSFCFLDIRSPGLGDTAMYLCATSPPSVSGELFFGEGSRLTVL.

CDR3 sequence: CASSSGSTNYGYTF. DNA for the CDR3: TGTGCCAGCAGCTCAGGGTCGACTAACTATGGCTACACCTTC. The V gene is TRBV5-4, the J gene TRBJ1-2; weak D call: TRBD1 (5 bases). The germline V gene has CDR1 SGHNT and CDR2 YYREEE (reference sequence). The V end was cut by 3 bases, the J end by 0 bases, with 9 bases between. The CDR3 sequence is 14 residues long.

J is TRBJ2-5 and V is TRBV29-1; TRBD2 matches at 10 bases. The germline CDR1 and CDR2 sequences are SQVTM and ANQGSEA. The CDR3 length is 12 residues. V shed 3 bases, J shed 7 bases, and the junction held 2 bases outside the gene matches. The CDR3 coding sequence is TGCAGCGTTGAGTTAGCGGGAGGGACCCAGTACTTC. Its protein is CSVELAGGTQYF.

The rearrangement joins TRBV19 to TRBJ2-1, with 13 bases fitting TRBD2. CDR1 and CDR2 (germline): LNHDA, SQIVND (reference sequence). This CDR3 contains 17 residues. V gave up 5 bases and J gave up 3 bases; unmatched junction bases: 7. The CDR3 loop is CASSARLAGGLYNEQFF. CDR3 nucleotides: TGTGCCAGTAGTGCTCGACTAGCGGGGGGCCTCTACAATGAGCAGTTCTTC.

The V and J genes are TRBV7-9 and TRBJ2-1; 10 bases match TRBD2. J lost 1 base, V lost 2 bases, and 5 bases had no gene match. The germline V gene encodes CDR1 SEHNR and CDR2 FQNEAQ (reference sequence). The CDR3 is made up of 17 amino acids. CDR3 residues: CASSLRLAGSSYNEQFF. Written as DNA, the CDR3 is TGTGCCAGCAGCTTAAGACTAGCGGGCTCTTCCTACAATGAGCAGTTCTTC.

The chain combines TRBV5-1 with TRBJ1-2; the match to TRBD1 covers 10 bases. V lost 1 base to trimming and J lost 4 bases; unmatched junction nucleotides: 7. The CDR3 runs to 16 residues. Germline loops: CDR1 SGHRS, CDR2 YFSETQ. Here the CDR3 reads CASSLMTGGLTYGYTF. Here the CDR3 DNA reads TGCGCCAGCAGCTTGATGACAGGGGGCTTAACCTATGGCTACACCTTC.

V gene TRBV6-6 combines with J gene TRBJ1-1, with a tentative D call TRBD1 (5 bases). Trimming took 0 bases from V and 1 from J, leaving 6 bases between them. Germline values: CDR1 MNHNY, CDR2 SVGAGI (reference sequence). The CDR3 is made up of 14 amino acids. The CDR3 here is CASSYSGGNTEAFF. Here the CDR3 DNA reads TGTGCCAGCAGTTACTCGGGGGGGAACACTGAAGCTTTCTTT.

This clone has only one observation. The chain couples TRBV6-5 to TRBJ2-7; the D call may be TRBD1 or TRBD2 (6 bases each). This CDR3 is 13 amino acids long. The germline V and J ends were trimmed by 4 bases and 6 bases, with 13 bases remaining between them. The germline gives CDR1 MNHEY, CDR2 SVGAGI. CDR3 region: CASSSQQGGEQYV. CDR3 sequence (DNA): TGTGCCAGCAGTTCGCAACAGGGAGGCGAGCAGTACGTC.

CDR3 residues: CASSSSDRESTYEQYV. The DNA of the CDR3 is TGTGCCAGCAGCTCGTCGGACAGGGAGAGTACCTACGAGCAGTACGTC. The rearrangement uses TRBV7-9 and TRBJ2-7; 8 nucleotides line up with TRBD1. Germline CDR1 SEHNR, CDR2 FQNEAQ (reference sequence). V shed 4 bases, J shed 2 bases, and the junction held 10 bases outside the gene matches. The CDR3 runs 16 residues.

The rearrangement uses TRBV13 and TRBJ1-1; 8 bases align to TRBD1. The CDR3 is made up of 13 amino acids. Trimming cost V 3 bases and J 7 bases; bases outside gene matches: 4. Germline V gene data show CDR1 as PRHDT and CDR2 as FYEKMQ (reference sequence). The CDR3 DNA is TGTGCCAGCAGCTTGGGGACAGGAAATGAAGCTTTCTTT. Translation gives CASSLGTGNEAFF.

DNA for the CDR3: TGCGCCAGCGGTTTCGACAGTCCCGGCTACACCTTC. Protein product: CASGFDSPGYTF. The V and J genes are TRBV5-1 and TRBJ1-2; the D gene is possibly TRBD1 (5 bases). The ends were cut back, 7 bases at V and 8 bases at J, with 15 bases in the middle. The germline V gene has CDR1 SGHRS and CDR2 YFSETQ. The CDR3 runs 12 residues.

The J gene is TRBJ2-6, the V gene TRBV7-6; D gene ambiguous. CDR1 and CDR2 from the germline V gene are SGHVS and FNYEAQ. The CDR3 has 14 residues. V gave up 5 bases and J gave up 1 base, with 6 bases separating them. Here the CDR3 DNA reads TGTGCCAGCAGCCTCTCATCTGGGGCCAACGTCCTGACTTTC. This gives the protein CASSLSSGANVLTF.

This clone has more than one count but fewer than ten. The V and J genes are TRBV19 and TRBJ2-7; 10 bases map to TRBD1. This CDR3 spans 14 amino acids. Germline V gene data show CDR1 as LNHDA and CDR2 as SQIVND (reference sequence). The junction had 3 bases not matched to a gene; V was cut back by 6 bases and J by 1 base. Written as DNA, the CDR3 is TGTGCCAGTAGAGGACAGGGGGGGTCCTACGAGCAGTACTTC. Its translation is CASRGQGGSYEQYF.

The V and J genes are TRBV19 and TRBJ1-5; TRBD1 aligns across 10 bases. This CDR3 spans 13 amino acids. The V segment lost 7 bases and the J segment 9 bases; nucleotides outside the gene matches: 6. Per germline, CDR1 LNHDA and CDR2 SQIVND (reference sequence). The CDR3 loop is CASTGQGKPPQHF. In DNA form, the CDR3 reads TGTGCCAGTACGGGACAGGGGAAGCCGCCCCAGCATTTT.

The rearrangement links TRBV21-1 to TRBJ2-2; the table's D call of TRBD1 was not tested on the DNA. TRBV21-1 is a pseudogene. CDR3 length: 13 residues. CDR3 sequence: CASSQTVTGELFF. The CDR3 DNA is TGTGCCAGCAGCCAGACAGTCACCGGGGAGCTGTTTTTT.